This T cell receptor beta chain was sequenced in a study of cytomegalovirus exposure and HLA in healthy donors (dated by TCRdb to the late 2010s). As for the study more broadly: An earlier analysis of 587 of the donors reported 250 to 350 Gb of sequence data and approximately 120 million unique TCR beta sequences obtained from around 180 million T cells. Roughly 300 gigabases of sequencing data and 70 million to 100 million unique TCR sequences were included in an early release covering roughly 600 HLA-typed donors. Of the roughly 390 genotyped donors, over 70% fell in the genetic ancestry cluster associated with self-reported Caucasian donors. The study was designed to test whether signatures of past pathogen exposure could be identified by cataloging public T cell receptors. The study used immunosequencing to profile the T cell repertoires of approximately 650 subjects and linked those repertoires to cytomegalovirus serostatus. In addition to the first cohort of approximately 670 subjects, a separate validation cohort of over 90 different subjects was used. High-throughput TCR immunosequencing, statistical association of individual TCRs with disease status, and machine learning were combined to predict cytomegalovirus infection status. In a later analysis, previously published TCR beta repertoires from more than 500 donors were re-analyzed and high-resolution HLA genotyping was added so that TCR occurrence patterns could be studied. Rather than drawing on any new phenotypic data, the later analysis identified candidate immune exposures from TCR beta sequences and the way those sequences occurred across donors. To decide whether each TCR beta V gene segment behaved as functional or pseudogenic, an earlier analysis of 587 of the donors relied on high-throughput TCR beta sequencing. Donor age, sex, ethnicity and CMV serostatus were compiled together with the repertoire data. Genome-wide SNP genotypes for about 60% of the roughly 700 donors were used in a later genetic analysis, which treated that subset as a discovery cohort. All discovery cohort repertoires had been generated on a single sequencing platform. Class I and class II HLA loci were covered by the typing at four-digit resolution. The number of typed donors differed by locus: about 620-630 for A, B, C, DRB1 and DQB1; 522 for DQA1; 606 for DPA1; and roughly 450 for DPB1. Because of strong linkage in the cohort, four or five DR-DQ haplotypes were treated as single units for association and clustering. On average, 235,054 unique TCR beta nucleotide sequences were sequenced per donor among 398 genotyped donors of the cohort, with around 19% of those sequences being non-productive. Overall study results and their limits: An earlier analysis of 587 of the donors showed that most TCR beta V segments appeared in productive rearrangements either about 87% or about 30% of the time, which broadly matched IMGT annotations. Cytomegalovirus status was reported to be diagnosed by the classifier with high specificity and sensitivity in both the original and validation cohorts. Presence/absence analyses assumed roughly uniform sequencing depth across donors, an assumption that may not hold. Some IMGT-functional V segments, including TRBV6-2 and TRBV6-3, could not be told apart with the 87-base-pair reads, so those segments were excluded. Compared with the roughly 670-donor mean, donors in an Asian-associated ancestry cluster had fewer N-insertions in productive TCRs, according to a later genetic analysis. In a later analysis, TCR association rates were found to vary across HLA loci, with the most associated TCRs seen for DRB1 alleles and the fewest for HLA-C alleles. Correlated functional status among segregating V segments might be attributable to linkage disequilibrium, but an unknown experimental factor could not be ruled out. The cohort was sequenced for TCR beta chains only, and without alpha or paired-chain data the features that could be detected were limited. The authors suggested that the approach could potentially be extended to other disease states and immunological phenotypes. A few of the identified cytomegalovirus-associated TCR beta chains were confirmed in vitro to be specific for cytomegalovirus antigens. The earlier analysis of almost 600 of the donors excluded roughly 17 rarely observed V segments, including chromosome 9 orphons, because counts were too low. Most CMV-associated TCR beta chains appeared to be HLA-restricted in a later analysis, and the HLA associations seemed to be driven largely by CMV exposure. An association between a missense DCLRE1C variant and V-gene and J-gene trimming of TCR beta chains was found in a later genetic analysis and replicated in an independent cohort. Assigning TCR associations to individual alleles was difficult when HLA alleles, especially DR and DQ, strongly co-occurred. A further reported finding was that TCR beta sequences accurately predicted the HLA-A and HLA-B alleles for most subjects in the first cohort. The sequencing pipeline was judged likely to have produced a cluster of highly shared sequence variants as a technical artifact. HLA typing was unavailable for some donors at each locus, so association tests used only the typed subset. A later analysis reported that several top co-occurrence clusters appeared linked to parvovirus B19, influenza, CMV and Epstein-Barr virus. In the study, some 160 TCR beta chains were listed as associated with cytomegalovirus. In a later analysis, more than 15,000 TCR beta sequences were associated with specific HLA alleles at a false discovery rate of 0.05. Compared with equally common non-associated chains, HLA-associated TCR beta chains in a later analysis were more clonally expanded and had lower generation probabilities. CMV serostatus was the only immune exposure information available for the cohort. While some public TCRs were present in many individuals, most TCR sequences turned up only very rarely across donors.

As to this clone: This receptor's antigen is unknown. The record has no base qualities; no much larger clone is one base away.

In total, roughly 670 healthy bone marrow donors made up the cohort. At the time of sampling, all cohort members were nominally healthy, though unrecorded immune exposures were likely present. The donor was CMV seropositive and was included in the group of 250 to 300 seropositive cohort members. A peripheral blood sample was collected from each donor, and TCR beta sequencing was performed on peripheral blood mononuclear cells. Genomic DNA extraction from the blood cell samples was performed with the Qiagen DNeasy Blood Extraction Kit. The V and J ends are trimmed by 4 bases and 2 bases, leaving 19 bases between them. The germline V gene specifies SGHDT as CDR1 and YYEEEE as CDR2. The CDR3 has 16 amino acids, counting the end cysteine and phenylalanine. The only DNA kept is the CDR3, 48 bases in frame from the first base. The library was obtained by the immunoSEQ multiplex PCR assay. A mixture of 60 forward primers for TCR Vbeta segments and 13 reverse primers for TCR Jbeta segments was used in the multiplex PCR. A multiplex PCR assay on genomic DNA amplified the CDR3 region of rearranged TCR beta genes. The Illumina HiSeq System was used to sequence the amplified TCR beta libraries as 87-base-pair reads. From the authors' description of their analysis: A later analysis tallied around 87 million unique TCR beta chains across the 660 or so repertoires, and about 12 million of those chains were shared by two or more donors. To remove PCR and sequencing errors, raw reads were error-corrected and collapsed into unique sequences using a nearest-neighbor algorithm that merged closely related sequences. To assign V, D and J gene segments, CDR3 sequences were aligned to IMGT reference sequences. For a sequence to be retained, a match of at least six nucleotides was required to both a V gene segment and a J gene segment. Rearrangements were classified as productive when the CDR3 lacked stop codons and remained in frame with V and J, and all other rearrangements were classified as non-productive. CDR3 was defined according to IMGT convention as the region running from the second conserved V-encoded cysteine to the conserved J-encoded phenylalanine. In an earlier analysis of around 600 of the donors, sequences lacking an unambiguous match to a single V gene segment were excluded. An earlier analysis of a few hundred of the donors classified V segments as functional when productive rearrangements were above 56.7% and as segregating when the standard deviation between donors was above 5%. A statistical classification framework was built to diagnose cytomegalovirus status from the catalog of TCR beta chain sequences. V and J gene assignment, in a later analysis, came from comparing TCR nucleotide sequences with IMGT/GENE-DB human TR gene sequences. A later analysis assigned CDR3 sequences and most-parsimonious VDJ recombination scenarios with the TCRdist pipeline. In a later analysis, each TCR beta chain was defined by its CDR3 amino acid sequence together with its V-gene family, and reads lacking a unique V-gene family were excluded. As a way to deal with suspected cross-contamination and a sequencing artifact, a later analysis dropped roughly 600 nucleotide sequences that were highly shared and had low generation probability. A later analysis calculated a clonal expansion index for each public chain from normalized within-repertoire ranks of inferred template counts. Generation probabilities in a later analysis came from a VDJ recombination model fitted to out-of-frame rearrangements, and those results were checked against IGoR. In a later analysis, hypergeometric tests were used to score TCR-TCR, TCR-HLA and TCR-CMV co-occurrence, with a repertoire-size bias correction applied to TCR pairs. A later analysis estimated false discovery rates by permuting HLA or CMV assignments 20 times. A later analysis grouped co-occurring TCRs with DBSCAN, adding TCRdist sequence similarity when clustering within HLA-allele-positive subsets. Repertoires with fewer than 30,000 or more than 120,000 public chains were left out of co-occurrence clustering, as were about 5 repertoires with anomalous nucleotide sharing. The immuneACCESS repertoire file appears here via TCRdb, limited to in-frame rearrangements. These files lack a portion of the clones; in checked studies, under half of the deficit traces to unresolved V genes, and the cause of the others is not known. V and J calls and clone size are copied from that table; D and trimming were computed from the DNA. Across this sample there are over 55,000 clones, with less than 85% seen only once. The top ten constitute roughly 9.8% of the sample.

This sequence uses TRBV5-6 and TRBJ2-7, and TRBD1 may be the D gene, going by 5 matching bases. The material sequenced was PBMCs. This receptor was identified in a woman aged 45-60 years in good health and CMV-seropositive. The CDR3 sequence is CASSAHPEGAAYEQYF. Read as DNA, the sequence is TGTGCCAGCAGCGCCCACCCAGAAGGGGCCGCCTACGAGCAGTACTTC.